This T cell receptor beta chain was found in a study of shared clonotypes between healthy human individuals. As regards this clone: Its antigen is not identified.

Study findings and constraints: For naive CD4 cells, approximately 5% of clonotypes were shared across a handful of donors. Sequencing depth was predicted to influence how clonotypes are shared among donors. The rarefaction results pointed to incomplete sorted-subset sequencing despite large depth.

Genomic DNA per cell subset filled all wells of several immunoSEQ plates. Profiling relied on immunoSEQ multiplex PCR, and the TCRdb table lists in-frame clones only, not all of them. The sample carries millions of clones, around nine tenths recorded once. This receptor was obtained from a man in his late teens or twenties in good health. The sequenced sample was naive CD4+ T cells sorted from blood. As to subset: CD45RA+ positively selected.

The CDR3 region is CASRDRGATGELFF. DNA of the CDR3: TGTGCCAGTAGAGACAGGGGGGCCACCGGGGAGCTGTTTTTT. The chain links TRBV19 to TRBJ2-2; 9 nucleotides line up with TRBD1. Germline CDR1 and CDR2: LNHDA and SQIVND (reference sequence). This CDR3 comprises 14 residues. V lost 6 bases and J lost 4; bases outside the gene matches: 3. Based on the CDR3 plus reference TRBV19 and TRBJ2-2, the full variable domain is DGGITQSPKYLFRKEGQNVTLSCEQNLNHDAMYWYRQDPGQGLRLIYYSQIVNDFQKGDIAEGYSVSREKKESFPLTVTSAQKNPTAFYLCASRDRGATGELFFGEGSRLTVL.